The 24 T cell receptor beta chains listed next were all sequenced from one sample in a study of blood T cell repertoires in COVID-19. Measured with immunoSEQ multiplex PCR; TCRdb has only the in-frame clones, and not every one. The repertoire has some 140,000 clones, around 87% of them found once; the top ten carry less than 2.5%. The sample was peripheral blood. The source of these receptors is a man aged 50-60 years with active COVID-19.

The V and J genes are TRBV4-3 and TRBJ1-1, with 8 nucleotides matching TRBD1. Per germline, CDR1 LGHNA and CDR2 YSLEER. The CDR3 has 15 residues. Trimming at V came to 4 bases and at J to 1 base, leaving 5 bases not matched to a gene. The CDR3 is CASSPLGQGNTEAFF. Written as DNA, the CDR3 is TGCGCCAGCAGCCCTTTAGGACAGGGGAACACTGAAGCTTTCTTT.

This rearrangement joins TRBV30 to TRBJ1-1; unclear D gene. The V end lost 2 bases, the J end lost 1 base, and 11 bases lay between the germline ends. Per the germline V gene, CDR1 is GTSNPN and CDR2 is SVGIG (reference sequence). CDR3 length: 14 amino acids. The CDR3 nucleotides read TGTGCCTGGAGTTTTGCGGGAAGGAACACTGAAGCTTTCTTT. It translates to CAWSFAGRNTEAFF.

The chain couples TRBV6-5 to TRBJ1-4; unclear D gene. Trimming pared 6 bases from V and 0 bases from J, leaving 11 bases between. The CDR3 totals 15 residues. The germline V gene has CDR1 MNHEY and CDR2 SVGAGI. CDR3 bases: TGTGCCAGCAGCCGGGTCGGTGCAACTAATGAAAAACTGTTTTTT. As protein: CASSRVGATNEKLFF.

The chain joins TRBV7-2 to TRBJ2-7; 15 positions agree with TRBD2. The CDR3 covers 15 residues. In germline, CDR1 is SGHTA, CDR2 FQGNSA. V shed 4 bases and J 3 bases; nucleotides not matched to a gene: 1. The CDR3: CASSWGLAGGYEQYF. DNA for the CDR3: TGTGCCAGCAGCTGGGGACTAGCGGGGGGCTACGAGCAGTACTTC.

V usage is TRBV6-5 and J usage is TRBJ1-3; 7 bases are shared with TRBD1. Germline trimming cut 7 bases from V and 1 base from J; bases unmatched to any gene: 7. The CDR3 loop spans 15 amino acids. Germline V lookup: CDR1 MNHEY, CDR2 SVGAGI. For the CDR3, the DNA is TGTGCCAGCACCGTATCGACAGGGTCTGGAAACACCATATATTTT. It codes for CASTVSTGSGNTIYF.

This clone was detected once. The V call is TRBV7-2, the J call TRBJ2-1; D ambiguous. From germline, CDR1 is SGHTA and CDR2 FQGNSA. Trimming stripped 3 bases from V and 0 bases from J, with 6 bases between. This CDR3 has 14 amino acids. CDR3 in amino acids: CASSFLSSYNEQFF. The CDR3 nucleotides are TGTGCCAGCAGCTTTCTGAGCTCCTACAATGAGCAGTTCTTC.

The sample holds a few counts of this clone. The chain couples TRBV23-1 to TRBJ2-5, with D possibly TRBD2 on 5 matching bases. TRBV23-1 is assigned to the ORF class and has an uncertain function. V was shortened by 8 bases and J by 5 bases, with 9 bases between the two germline ends. The CDR3 is 11 residues long. The CDR3 sequence: CASGLNETQYF. CDR3 coding DNA: TGCGCCAGCGGACTTAACGAGACCCAGTACTTC.

The V call is TRBV7-2, the J call TRBJ2-2, with a possible D match to TRBD2 (6 bases). Trimming left V 6 bases short and J 6 bases short, with 17 bases between. Germline V lookup: CDR1 SGHTA, CDR2 FQGNSA. This CDR3 comprises 15 residues. The CDR3, as DNA: TGTGCCAGCAGTCTGCGGGGCCTACAGGCCGGGGAGCTGTTTTTT. Translated: CASSLRGLQAGELFF.

This chain links TRBV9 with TRBJ1-6, with D maybe TRBD1 (5 bases). The germline V gene encodes CDR1 SGDLS and CDR2 YYNGEE. Between the trimmed V and J ends, which lost 4 bases and 6 bases, there was a span of 8 bases. The CDR3 is 13 amino acids. Here the CDR3 reads CASSTTVNSPLHF. As DNA, the CDR3 is TGTGCCAGCAGCACGACAGTTAATTCACCCCTCCACTTT. The full variable domain, in which reference TRBV9 and TRBJ1-6 provide the parts outside the CDR3, is DSGVTQTPKHLITATGQRVTLRCSPRSGDLSVYWYQQSLDQGLQFLIQYYNGEERAKGNILERFSAQQFPDLHSELNLSSLELGDSALYFCASSTTVNSPLHFGNGTRLTVT.

The chain employs TRBV7-2 and TRBJ2-7; the match to TRBD1 covers 7 bases. Trimming took 4 bases from V and 0 from J; bases not matched to a gene: 3. CDR1 and CDR2 from the germline V gene are SGHTA and FQGNSA. This CDR3 comprises 14 residues. CDR3 region: CASSSGQSSYEQYF. In DNA form, the CDR3 reads TGTGCCAGCAGCTCGGGACAGAGCTCCTACGAGCAGTACTTC. The full variable domain, rest sourced from reference TRBV7-2 and TRBJ2-7, is GAGVSQSPSNKVTEKGKDVELRCDPISGHTALYWYRQSLGQGLEFLIYFQGNSAPDKSGLPSDRFSAERTGGSVSTLTIQRTQQEDSAVYLCASSSGQSSYEQYFGPGTRLTVT.

This chain links TRBV2 with TRBJ1-6; no clear D. V gave up 7 bases and J gave up 4 bases, with 5 bases separating them. Germline lookup yields CDR1 SNHLY and CDR2 FYNNEI. The CDR3 length is 12 residues. CDR3 in amino acids: CASTRYNSPLHF. The CDR3 DNA is TGTGCCAGCACTAGGTATAATTCACCCCTCCACTTT.

This chain joins TRBV7-8 and TRBJ2-1, with 11 bases identical to TRBD2. This CDR3 has 17 residues. Unmatched junction bases numbered 5, after V lost 1 base and J lost 3 bases. Per the germline V gene, CDR1 is SGHVS and CDR2 is FQNEAQ. The CDR3 DNA reads as TGTGCCAGCAGCTTAGGGGGACTAGCGGAATACTACAATGAGCAGTTCTTC. This gives the protein CASSLGGLAEYYNEQFF.

This clone was seen just once. The CDR3: CASSSSPGEQFF. DNA of the CDR3: TGTGCCAGCAGCTCGAGTCCTGGTGAGCAGTTCTTC. This chain connects TRBV7-3 to TRBJ2-1; D is undetermined. CDR3 length: 12 amino acids. The V end lost 4 bases, the J end lost 9 bases, and 10 bases lay between the germline ends. Germline V gene lookup returns CDR1 SGHTA and CDR2 FQGTGA.

This chain uses TRBV15 with TRBJ2-4; a possible D gene is TRBD1 (6 bases). V lost 8 bases and J 6 bases, leaving 23 bases between the germline ends. CDR3 length equals 16 residues. The germline gives CDR1 LNHNV, CDR2 YYDKDF (reference sequence). In nucleotides, the CDR3 is TGTGCCACCGGCCCAGACAGGACCCTTGGAGGAAACATTCAGTACTTC. This translates into CATGPDRTLGGNIQYF.

The CDR3 nucleotides read TGCGCCAGCAGCCAGGGGGTAGCGGGATACAATGAGCAGTTCTTC. Amino acids: CASSQGVAGYNEQFF. This chain uses TRBV5-1 with TRBJ2-1, with TRBD2 as a possible D gene (8 bases). The germline CDR1 and CDR2 sequences are SGHRS and YFSETQ. Trimming cost V 4 bases and J 4 bases, with 15 bases left between them. The CDR3 runs to 15 residues.

The chain employs TRBV5-1 and TRBJ2-3; 9 bases line up with TRBD1. The CDR3 spans 17 residues. Per the germline V gene, CDR1 is SGHRS and CDR2 is YFSETQ. Unmatched junction bases numbered 12, after V lost 2 bases and J lost 5 bases. The CDR3 coding sequence is TGCGCCAGCAGCTTCCTCACCGGGACAGGGACCAAAGATACGCAGTATTTT. As protein: CASSFLTGTGTKDTQYF.

This chain connects TRBV30 to TRBJ2-3, with D possibly being TRBD2 (7 bases). Germline CDR1 GTSNPN, CDR2 SVGIG (reference sequence). With 3 bases removed from V and 1 base from J, the gap between germline ends came to 8 bases. The CDR3 has 13 amino acids. CDR3 amino acids: CAWRGGRTDTQYF. The CDR3 DNA is TGTGCCTGGAGGGGGGGGCGCACAGATACGCAGTATTTT.

This clone was counted a single time. The DNA of the CDR3 is TGCGCCAGCAGCTTACTTGGGACAGGGAACACCGGGGAGCTGTTTTTT. Translated, it gives CASSLLGTGNTGELFF. V gene TRBV5-1 combines with J gene TRBJ2-2; 8 nucleotides line up with TRBD1. The CDR3 runs to 16 residues. V was clipped by 2 bases and J by 1 base; unmatched bases: 4. The V gene's germline CDR1 is SGHRS and CDR2 YFSETQ.

V and J are TRBV29-1 and TRBJ2-2; D is perhaps TRBD1 (6 bases). Germline V CDR1 and CDR2: SQVTM, ANQGSEA. V was cut by 5 bases and J by 0 bases, with 10 bases left in between. This CDR3 comprises 14 residues. CDR3 sequence: CSVKGHTNTGELFF. The DNA for the CDR3 is TGCAGCGTTAAGGGACATACGAACACCGGGGAGCTGTTTTTT.

The J gene is TRBJ2-5, the V gene TRBV19, with 9 bases that match TRBD1. CDR3 length equals 16 residues. V dropped 5 bases and J dropped 5; count of bases not matched to a gene: 12. CDR1 is LNHDA and CDR2 is SQIVND in the germline V gene (reference sequence). CDR3 nucleotide sequence: TGTGCCAGTAGTCTCCCAGGACAGGGGATTGCGGAGACCCAGTACTTC. Its protein product is CASSLPGQGIAETQYF. The full variable domain, completed using reference TRBV19 and TRBJ2-5, is DGGITQSPKYLFRKEGQNVTLSCEQNLNHDAMYWYRQDPGQGLRLIYYSQIVNDFQKGDIAEGYSVSREKKESFPLTVTSAQKNPTAFYLCASSLPGQGIAETQYFGPGTRLLVL.

V is TRBV11-2 and J is TRBJ2-7, with D perhaps matching TRBD1 (5 bases). Germline V CDR1 and CDR2: SGHAT, FQNNGV. V dropped 1 base and J dropped 5 bases, with 12 bases sitting between them. The CDR3 is 14 residues long. The DNA of the CDR3 is TGTGCCAGCAGCTTAGGGGTAGTAGGGGACGAGCAGTACTTC. Amino acids: CASSLGVVGDEQYF.

This chain links TRBV7-2 with TRBJ1-2; D remains ambiguous. V lost 2 bases and J lost 8, with 18 bases in between. Germline-derived CDR1 and CDR2 are SGHTA and FQGNSA. This CDR3 comprises 15 residues. The CDR3 nucleotides are TGTGCCAGCAGCTTACAGAGTAGCGTGCTAGGGGGCTACACCTTC. This gives the protein CASSLQSSVLGGYTF.

The J gene is TRBJ2-3, the V gene TRBV3-1 (or the pseudogene TRBV3-2), with TRBD2 matching over 13 bases. The CDR3 spans 15 residues. The trim removed 6 bases at V and 6 bases at J, leaving 6 bases unmatched. Germline loops: CDR1 LGHDT, CDR2 YNNKEL (reference sequence). CDR3 DNA sequence: TGTGCCAGCAGAATACTAGCGGGGGGGCAGGATACGCAGTATTTT. Translating gives CASRILAGGQDTQYF.

CDR3 loop: CASGPRLAGLNEQYF. The CDR3 DNA follows: TGTGCCAGCGGGCCTCGGTTAGCGGGGCTCAACGAGCAGTACTTC. The J gene is TRBJ2-7, the V gene TRBV7-9, with 8 bases identical to TRBD2. V was pared by 8 bases and J by 5 bases, with 14 bases of the junction left unmatched. CDR1 and CDR2 from the germline V gene are SEHNR and FQNEAQ (reference sequence). The CDR3 consists of 15 residues.